The present TCR beta chain was sequenced within a study of T cell responses to AZD1222 COVID-19 vaccine. Sequencing was performed with immunoSEQ multiplex PCR; in TCRdb, only in-frame clones are kept and a portion is missing. The sample holds roughly 110,000 clones, 70% to 90% seen once. The germline V gene encodes CDR1 MNHNS and CDR2 SASEGT. V shed 3 bases and J 5 bases; nucleotides not matched to a gene: 4. This CDR3 is 14 amino acids long. This clone was observed a single time. This clonotype was obtained from an adult in good health. The chain links TRBV6-1 to TRBJ2-5; 9 positions match TRBD2. The source was peripheral blood, collected on day 0 of AZD1222 vaccination. This CDR3 reads CASSEGLAWETQYF. The CDR3 coding sequence is TGTGCCAGCAGTGAGGGACTAGCTTGGGAGACCCAGTACTTC.